The TCR beta chain under discussion was sequenced for a study of identical twins. A universal primer site arose from template switching, and cDNA bore unique molecular identifiers. MiXCR, run by TCRdb on the 5' RACE reads, gives a single entry per CDR3 protein. Here the sample spans 350,000 or so distinct CDR3 sequences, around 12% being singletons. Study-level findings and limits: Models predicted less out-of-frame TCR alpha sharing in monozygotic twins than was found.

This clonotype was picked up a small number of times. Its specificity is unknown. This CDR3 has 13 residues. Germline-derived CDR1 and CDR2 are MGHRA and YSYEKL. Trimming took 4 bases from V and 4 from J, leaving 8 bases between them. The data also belong to a second study, concerning yellow fever vaccine responses in identical twins.

Specimen: CD8+ T cells sorted from blood. This clonotype was sampled from a woman under 30 in good health. The chain couples TRBV4-1 to TRBJ2-1; TRBD2 might be the D (6 bases). The CDR3 loop is CASSPEGYNEQFF. CDR3 DNA sequence: TGCGCCAGCAGCCCGGAGGGATACAATGAGCAGTTCTTC.